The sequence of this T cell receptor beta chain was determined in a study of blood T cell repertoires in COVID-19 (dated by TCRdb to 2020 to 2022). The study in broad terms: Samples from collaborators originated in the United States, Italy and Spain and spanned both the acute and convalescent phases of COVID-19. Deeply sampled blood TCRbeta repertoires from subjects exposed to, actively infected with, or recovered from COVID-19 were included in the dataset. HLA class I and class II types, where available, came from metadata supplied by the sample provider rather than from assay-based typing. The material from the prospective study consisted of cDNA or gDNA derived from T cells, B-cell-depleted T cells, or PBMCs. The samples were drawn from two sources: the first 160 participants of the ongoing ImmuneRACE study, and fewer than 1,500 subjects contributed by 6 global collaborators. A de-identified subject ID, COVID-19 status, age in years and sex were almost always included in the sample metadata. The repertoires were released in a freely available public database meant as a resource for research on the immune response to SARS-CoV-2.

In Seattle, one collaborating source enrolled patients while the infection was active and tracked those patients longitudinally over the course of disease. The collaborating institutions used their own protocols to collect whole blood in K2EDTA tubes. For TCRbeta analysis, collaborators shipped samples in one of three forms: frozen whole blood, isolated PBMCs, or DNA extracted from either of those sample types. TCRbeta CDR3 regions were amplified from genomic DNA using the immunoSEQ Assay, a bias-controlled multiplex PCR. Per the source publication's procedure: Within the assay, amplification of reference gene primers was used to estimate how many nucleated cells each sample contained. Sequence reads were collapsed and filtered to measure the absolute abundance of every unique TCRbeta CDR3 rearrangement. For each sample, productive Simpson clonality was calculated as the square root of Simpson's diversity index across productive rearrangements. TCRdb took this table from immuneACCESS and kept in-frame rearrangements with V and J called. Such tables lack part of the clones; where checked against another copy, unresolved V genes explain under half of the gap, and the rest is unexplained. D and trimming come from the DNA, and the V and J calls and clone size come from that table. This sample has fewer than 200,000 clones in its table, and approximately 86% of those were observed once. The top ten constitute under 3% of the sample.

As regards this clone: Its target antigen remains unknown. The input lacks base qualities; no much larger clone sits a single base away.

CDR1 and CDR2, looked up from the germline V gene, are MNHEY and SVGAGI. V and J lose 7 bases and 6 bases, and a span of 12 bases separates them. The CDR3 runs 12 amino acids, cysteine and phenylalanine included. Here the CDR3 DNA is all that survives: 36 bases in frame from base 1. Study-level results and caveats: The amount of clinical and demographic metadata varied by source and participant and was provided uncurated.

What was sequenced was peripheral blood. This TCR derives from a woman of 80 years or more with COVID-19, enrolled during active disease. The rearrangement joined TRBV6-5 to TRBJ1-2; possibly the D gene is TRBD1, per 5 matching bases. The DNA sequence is TGTGCCAGCACCCGGACAACTAATGGCTACACCTTC. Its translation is CASTRTTNGYTF.